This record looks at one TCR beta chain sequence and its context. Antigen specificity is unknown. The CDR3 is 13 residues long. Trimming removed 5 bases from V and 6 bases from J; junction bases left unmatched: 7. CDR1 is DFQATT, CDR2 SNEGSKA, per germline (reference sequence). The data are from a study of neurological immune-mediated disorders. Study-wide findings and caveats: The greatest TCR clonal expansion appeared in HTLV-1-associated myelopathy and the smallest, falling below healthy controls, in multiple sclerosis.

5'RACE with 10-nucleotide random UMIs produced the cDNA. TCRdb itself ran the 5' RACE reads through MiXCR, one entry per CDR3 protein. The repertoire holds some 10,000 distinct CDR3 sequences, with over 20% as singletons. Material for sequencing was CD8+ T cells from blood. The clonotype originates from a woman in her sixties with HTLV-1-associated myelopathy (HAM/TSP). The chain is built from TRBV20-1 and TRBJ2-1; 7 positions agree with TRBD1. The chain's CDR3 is CSAFTGAGNEQFF. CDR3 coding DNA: TGCAGTGCTTTTACAGGGGCGGGCAATGAGCAGTTCTTC.